The 22 T cell receptor beta chains reported below all come from one sample, sequenced in a study of cytomegalovirus exposure and HLA in healthy donors. Primers for the PCR totalled 60 Vbeta and 13 Jbeta. The data were produced by immunoSEQ multiplex PCR, yet TCRdb's version contains in-frame clones alone and is incomplete. This table has about 99,000 clones, about 80% appearing once. The sequencing sample was made of PBMCs. The receptors were gathered from a woman aged 40 to 50 in good health and CMV-seronegative.

This clone was detected only a few times. The chain has TRBV2 and TRBJ1-1; D gene ambiguous. V gave up 4 bases and J gave up 1 base, with 10 bases separating them. Germline CDR1 and CDR2: SNHLY and FYNNEI. This CDR3 comprises 14 residues. The CDR3 nucleotides read TGTGCCAGCAGTGTAAAGGCGGGGAACACTGAAGCTTTCTTT. It translates to CASSVKAGNTEAFF.

In DNA, the CDR3 is TGCGCCAGCAGCCACTTAGGACAACCCCAGCATTTT. The encoded protein is CASSHLGQPQHF. V gene TRBV4-1 combines with J gene TRBJ1-5, with a weak D call TRBD1 (5 bases). Trimming cost V 3 bases and J 10 bases, with 10 bases left between them. The CDR3 is 12 amino acids. Per the germline V gene, CDR1 is MGHRA and CDR2 is YSYEKL.

The V call is TRBV5-1, the J call TRBJ2-1; 13 nucleotides line up with TRBD2. J was trimmed by 0 bases and V by 4 bases; bases with no gene match: 4. The CDR3 is 17 amino acids. Germline CDR1 reads SGHRS; CDR2 reads YFSETQ. CDR3 nucleotides: TGCGCCAGCAGCCCCCGGACTAGCGGGAGCTCCTACAATGAGCAGTTCTTC. It yields the protein CASSPRTSGSSYNEQFF.

This clone appeared a few times. This chain uses TRBV7-8 with TRBJ1-5; D gene ambiguous. The length of the CDR3 is 15 residues. Trimming took off 5 bases at V and 6 bases at J, with 17 bases between the two ends. The germline V gene encodes CDR1 SGHVS and CDR2 FQNEAQ. The CDR3 reads CASSLSRDAVQPQHF. As DNA, the CDR3 is TGTGCCAGCAGCCTGTCTCGAGATGCTGTTCAGCCCCAGCATTTT.

This clone was seen a single time. The chain couples TRBV5-1 to TRBJ1-4; 11 bases are shared with TRBD1. After removal of 4 bases from V and 5 bases from J, the junction contained 10 bases not matched to a gene. This CDR3 is built from 17 residues. CDR1 is SGHRS and CDR2 is YFSETQ in the germline V gene. The CDR3: CASSLRPGTGGNEKLFF. The DNA of the CDR3 is TGCGCCAGCAGCCTCCGGCCGGGGACAGGGGGGAATGAAAAACTGTTTTTT.

The chain is built from TRBV18 and TRBJ2-7; perhaps TRBD1 as D (6 bases). CDR1 is KGHSH, CDR2 LQKENI, per germline. Trimming left V 3 bases short and J 6 bases short, with 12 bases between. The CDR3 is 13 residues long. As DNA, the CDR3 is TGTGCCAGCTCACCGACCACAGGGCGCGAGCAGTACTTC. Its translation is CASSPTTGREQYF.

For this clone: At one end, the junction sequence differs from germline, possibly due to a read error. V usage is TRBV4-1 and J usage is TRBJ2-1; possible D gene TRBD2, 6 bases. The CDR3 is made up of 15 amino acids. Germline lookup yields CDR1 MGHRA and CDR2 YSYEKL. CDR3 protein: CASSQDSSDYNEQFF. The CDR3 DNA follows: TGTGCCAGCAGCCAAGATTCTAGCGACTACAATGAGCAGTTCTTC.

This clone was detected a few times. The chain is built from TRBV9 and TRBJ2-1, with 10 nucleotides matching TRBD1. The CDR3 length is 15 residues. With 6 bases clipped from V and 5 bases from J, the junction kept 8 bases outside the gene matches. Germline V gene lookup returns CDR1 SGDLS and CDR2 YYNGEE. CDR3 residues: CASNLGQGRDNEQFF. The CDR3 nucleotides read TGTGCCAGCAACCTGGGACAGGGGCGAGACAATGAGCAGTTCTTC.

This rearrangement joins TRBV5-8 to TRBJ1-4, with 8 bases matching TRBD1. The CDR3 extends over 15 amino acids. J was trimmed by 7 bases and V by 4 bases; bases with no gene match: 9. CDR1 is SGHTS and CDR2 is YDEGEE in the germline V gene. CDR3 amino acids: CASSIGQGGFEKLFF. The CDR3 DNA reads TGTGCCAGCAGCATAGGACAGGGTGGATTTGAAAAACTGTTTTTT.

This clone was seen a few times. The rearrangement links TRBV15 to TRBJ1-5, with 12 bases matching TRBD1. The V segment lost 0 bases and the J segment 6 bases; nucleotides outside the gene matches: 24. CDR3 size: 23 residues. From germline, CDR1 is LNHNV and CDR2 YYDKDF (reference sequence). This chain's CDR3 is CATSRDFSGTGGGWGEAGQPQHF. CDR3 nucleotide sequence: TGTGCCACCAGCAGAGATTTTTCCGGGACAGGGGGCGGTTGGGGAGAGGCGGGTCAGCCCCAGCATTTT.

The V and J genes are TRBV30 and TRBJ1-2; 7 bases are shared with TRBD1. Germline CDR1 is GTSNPN and CDR2 is SVGIG (reference sequence). The CDR3 consists of 12 residues. The junction had 3 bases not matched to a gene; V was cut back by 2 bases and J by 6 bases. The CDR3 coding sequence is TGTGCCTGGAGTCCGACAGGGCATGGCTACACCTTC. It yields the protein CAWSPTGHGYTF.

The CDR3: CASSFRGNPDTIYF. CDR3 in DNA: TGTGCCAGCAGCTTTCGGGGGAACCCTGACACCATATATTTT. The V call is TRBV7-9, the J call TRBJ1-3; weak D call: TRBD1 (5 bases). Germline V lookup: CDR1 SEHNR, CDR2 FQNEAQ (reference sequence). This CDR3 is 14 amino acids long. The V gene lost 3 bases and the J gene lost 8 bases, with 14 bases spanning the gap.

J is TRBJ1-5 and V is TRBV6-1, with a possible D match to TRBD1 (6 bases). Germline CDR1 MNHNS, CDR2 SASEGT. The CDR3 sequence is 15 residues long. V dropped 5 bases and J dropped 1 base, with 12 bases sitting between them. The CDR3 sequence: CASSSEGVSNQPQHF. DNA of the CDR3: TGTGCCAGCAGTTCTGAGGGGGTAAGCAATCAGCCCCAGCATTTT.

This chain connects TRBV5-1 to TRBJ2-3; TRBD2 aligns across 7 bases. The CDR3 runs to 13 residues. Germline V gene lookup returns CDR1 SGHRS and CDR2 YFSETQ. V was pared by 5 bases and J by 2 bases, with 2 bases of the junction left unmatched. The chain's CDR3 is CASRAGATDTQYF. The CDR3 nucleotides read TGCGCCAGCAGGGCGGGAGCCACAGATACGCAGTATTTT.

The chain joins TRBV6-5 to TRBJ2-5; possibly TRBD2 for D (6 bases). With 0 bases removed from V and 5 bases from J, the gap between germline ends came to 16 bases. Germline assignment: CDR1 MNHEY and CDR2 SVGAGI. The CDR3 has 16 amino acids. DNA of the CDR3: TGTGCCAGCAGTTACTCCGAGACTAGAGGTTCCGAGACCCAGTACTTC. Translated, it gives CASSYSETRGSETQYF.

In this sample, this clone turned up a few times. V and J are TRBV19 and TRBJ2-7; 12 bases agree with TRBD2. CDR3 length: 15 residues. Germline CDR1 is LNHDA and CDR2 is SQIVND (reference sequence). V lost 4 bases, J lost 6 bases, and 7 bases stayed unmatched. CDR3 sequence (DNA): TGTGCCAGTAGTACCCGGACTAGCGGGAAGGTCGAGCAGTACTTC. It is translated as CASSTRTSGKVEQYF.

The chain links TRBV5-1 to TRBJ2-7; 8 positions match TRBD1. Germline-derived CDR1 and CDR2 are SGHRS and YFSETQ. J was trimmed by 3 bases and V by 5 bases; bases with no gene match: 10. The CDR3 runs 15 residues. The CDR3 is CASRPDRGSVYEQYF. The CDR3 coding sequence is TGCGCCAGCAGGCCCGACAGGGGCTCAGTCTACGAGCAGTACTTC.

This clone was seen once. The chain combines TRBV28 with TRBJ2-7; perhaps TRBD2 as D (7 bases). This CDR3 is built from 15 residues. Trimming removed 3 bases from V and 3 bases from J, with 15 bases in between. The germline V gene encodes CDR1 MDHEN and CDR2 SYDVKM. The CDR3 DNA reads TGTGCCAGCAGTTTGTACAGGGAGGGAGTCTACGAGCAGTACTTC. Amino acids: CASSLYREGVYEQYF.

This clone was picked up one time. The chain links TRBV5-1 to TRBJ2-7, with 9 bases identical to TRBD1. Germline-derived CDR1 and CDR2 are SGHRS and YFSETQ. Unmatched junction bases numbered 5, after V lost 4 bases and J lost 3 bases. The CDR3 sequence is 14 residues long. The CDR3 sequence: CASSPGTGYYEQYF. CDR3 coding DNA: TGCGCCAGCAGCCCCGGGACAGGGTACTACGAGCAGTACTTC.

This clone was detected only a few times. The V gene is TRBV10-3, the J gene TRBJ2-5, with TRBD2 matching over 12 bases. CDR1 and CDR2 from the germline V gene are ENHRY and SYGVKD. Trimming cost V 3 bases and J 1 base; bases outside gene matches: 3. CDR3 length: 16 residues. DNA of the CDR3: TGTGCCATCAGTGACGCTAGCGGGGGGGCCCAAGAGACCCAGTACTTC. It is translated as CAISDASGGAQETQYF.

The gene calls are TRBV19 and TRBJ1-5, with D perhaps TRBD1 (6 bases). The V and J ends lost 6 bases and 6 bases respectively, with 18 bases between them. Germline V gives CDR1 LNHDA, CDR2 SQIVND (reference sequence). CDR3 size: 15 residues. CDR3 DNA sequence: TGTGCCAGTAGGATTTCGGGGGGCCTCGGTCAGCCCCAGCATTTT. It specifies CASRISGGLGQPQHF. Looking up the rest from reference TRBV19 and TRBJ1-5 gives the full variable domain: DGGITQSPKYLFRKEGQNVTLSCEQNLNHDAMYWYRQDPGQGLRLIYYSQIVNDFQKGDIAEGYSVSREKKESFPLTVTSAQKNPTAFYLCASRISGGLGQPQHFGDGTRLSIL.

V gene TRBV4-3 combines with J gene TRBJ2-7; a possible D gene is TRBD1 (6 bases). Germline CDR1 and CDR2: LGHNA and YSLEER. Trimming shortened V by 4 bases and J by 5 bases, and 12 bases separated the two germline ends. The CDR3 sequence is 13 residues long. The CDR3 reads CASSPSAGDEQYF. DNA for the CDR3: TGCGCCAGCAGCCCCAGTGCAGGGGACGAGCAGTACTTC.